This entry lists 26 T cell receptor beta chains sequenced from one sample in a study of PD-1 blockade in classical Hodgkin lymphoma. Profiling relied on immunoSEQ multiplex PCR, and the TCRdb table lists in-frame clones only, not all of them. The sample contains approximately 25,000 clones, 55% to 85% of which appear only once. Regarding time point: cycle 4 day 1 (C4D1), after five to seven weeks of nivolumab. No patient escaped relapse after autologous stem cell transplantation, and brentuximab vedotin exposure varied. This sample comprised peripheral blood mononuclear cells (PBMCs), obtained before the fourth cycle of nivolumab. The receptors come from a human donor with classical Hodgkin lymphoma.

This clone was seen a few times. The CDR3 spells CASSFSQTGSSGELFF. The CDR3 DNA reads as TGTGCCAGCAGCTTTAGCCAGACAGGGTCATCCGGGGAGCTGTTTTTT. This sequence joins TRBV7-9 and TRBJ2-2, with 7 positions matching TRBD1. CDR1 and CDR2 (germline): SEHNR, FQNEAQ (reference sequence). There are 16 residues in the CDR3. The V and J ends lost 3 bases and 6 bases, in that order; junction bases with no gene match: 10.

The CDR3, as DNA: TGCGCCAGCAGCTTGCCGGACGGTGAAAAACTGTTTTTT. As protein: CASSLPDGEKLFF. This chain connects TRBV5-1 to TRBJ1-4, with no clear D. V was shortened by 1 base and J by 7 bases, with 8 bases between the two germline ends. This CDR3 has 13 amino acids. CDR1 SGHRS and CDR2 YFSETQ come from the germline V gene.

This clone was recorded only once. The chain is built from TRBV4-1 and TRBJ1-5; weak D call: TRBD1 (5 bases). Germline CDR1 is MGHRA and CDR2 is YSYEKL. Trimming cost V 1 base and J 4 bases, with 11 bases left between them. CDR3 length: 15 amino acids. CDR3 protein: CASSQVPEGNQPQHF. The CDR3, as DNA: TGCGCCAGCAGCCAAGTTCCCGAGGGGAATCAGCCCCAGCATTTT.

The chain carries TRBV29-1 and TRBJ1-1; D ambiguous. This CDR3 has 15 amino acids. Trimming shortened V by 7 bases and J by 3 bases, and 21 bases separated the two germline ends. Germline-derived CDR1 and CDR2 are SQVTM and ANQGSEA. In DNA form, the CDR3 reads TGCAGCGCCCAAAGGCAGGAGACGTATTACACTGAAGCTTTCTTT. Translated: CSAQRQETYYTEAFF.

This clone came up a few times. This rearrangement joins TRBV10-3 to TRBJ1-5; a weak D match, TRBD1 (6 bases). The CDR3 is made up of 15 amino acids. V lost 10 bases, J lost 3 bases, and 19 bases lay in between. Germline lookup yields CDR1 ENHRY and CDR2 SYGVKD. The CDR3 here is CATTVEGGDNQPQHF. The DNA of the CDR3 is TGTGCCACGACCGTGGAGGGGGGAGACAATCAGCCCCAGCATTTT.

The chain employs TRBV5-1 and TRBJ1-5; no definite D call. The CDR3 has 14 residues. Germline V gene data show CDR1 as SGHRS and CDR2 as YFSETQ. V was pared by 0 bases and J by 7 bases, with 11 bases between. The CDR3 spells CASSLGETGQPQHF. Here the CDR3 DNA reads TGCGCCAGCAGCTTGGGAGAAACCGGACAGCCCCAGCATTTT.

The chain carries TRBV9 and TRBJ2-1; 16 bases match TRBD2. Germline V gene sequence: CDR1 SGDLS, CDR2 YYNGEE. J was trimmed by 0 bases and V by 0 bases; bases with no gene match: 3. This CDR3 is built from 19 residues. The CDR3 region is CASSVVGTSGGASYNEQFF. The CDR3 nucleotides read TGTGCCAGCAGCGTAGTGGGGACTAGCGGGGGGGCCTCCTACAATGAGCAGTTCTTC. Combining the CDR3 with reference TRBV9 and TRBJ2-1 gives the whole variable domain DSGVTQTPKHLITATGQRVTLRCSPRSGDLSVYWYQQSLDQGLQFLIQYYNGEERAKGNILERFSAQQFPDLHSELNLSSLELGDSALYFCASSVVGTSGGASYNEQFFGPGTRLTVL.

This chain links TRBV7-9 with TRBJ2-2; TRBD1 matches 8 bases. Trimming at V came to 1 base and at J to 2 bases, leaving 3 bases not matched to a gene. Germline V gene lookup returns CDR1 SEHNR and CDR2 FQNEAQ (reference sequence). The CDR3 covers 16 residues. The CDR3 DNA is TGTGCCAGCAGCTTAGGGGCAGGGGGCAACACCGGGGAGCTGTTTTTT. Protein sequence: CASSLGAGGNTGELFF.

This chain connects TRBV4-1 to TRBJ2-3, with TRBD1 matching over 10 bases. The V and J ends lost 1 base and 4 bases, in that order; junction bases with no gene match: 8. From germline, CDR1 is MGHRA and CDR2 YSYEKL. This CDR3 spans 17 amino acids. CDR3 loop: CASSQVGTGVFADTQYF. CDR3 DNA sequence: TGCGCCAGCAGCCAAGTAGGGACAGGGGTATTTGCAGATACGCAGTATTTT.

CDR3 sequence: CASSFSNRGARSIYF. DNA for the CDR3: TGTGCCAGCAGCTTCTCAAACAGGGGCGCTCGGTCCATATATTTT. V usage is TRBV5-4 and J usage is TRBJ1-3; TRBD1 matches 7 bases. V lost 2 bases and J lost 11; bases outside the gene matches: 13. CDR3 size: 15 residues. Germline-derived CDR1 and CDR2 are SGHNT and YYREEE (reference sequence).

The chain links TRBV7-3 to TRBJ2-1; 11 bases line up with TRBD2. The CDR3 contains 16 residues. With V trimmed by 2 bases and J by 8 bases, 8 bases remained unmatched. Per germline, CDR1 SGHTA and CDR2 FQGTGA. The CDR3 nucleotides are TGTGCCAGCAGCTTAGGGCTAGCGGGAGGTCAGGATGAGCAGTTCTTC. Protein sequence: CASSLGLAGGQDEQFF.

The chain links TRBV7-9 to TRBJ2-3, with D possibly being TRBD1 (6 bases). V dropped 2 bases and J dropped 4 bases, with 10 bases sitting between them. The CDR3 has 14 amino acids. The germline V gene encodes CDR1 SEHNR and CDR2 FQNEAQ (reference sequence). CDR3 DNA: TGTGCCAGCAGCTTAAGACAGGCCTCAGATACGCAGTATTTT. The encoded protein is CASSLRQASDTQYF. Variable domain in full (rest from reference TRBV7-9 and TRBJ2-3): DTGVSQNPRHKITKRGQNVTFRCDPISEHNRLYWYRQTLGQGPEFLTYFQNEAQLEKSRLLSDRFSAERPKGSFSTLEIQRTEQGDSAMYLCASSLRQASDTQYFGPGTRLTVL.

Only a few counts were recorded for this clone. The J gene is TRBJ2-7, the V gene TRBV30; perhaps D is TRBD1 or TRBD2 (5 bases each). Germline-derived CDR1 and CDR2 are GTSNPN and SVGIG (reference sequence). V shed 0 bases and J shed 0 bases, with 15 bases lying between them. This CDR3 spans 16 amino acids. In nucleotides, the CDR3 is TGTGCCTGGAGTGTACTGCCGGGGCATTTCTCCTACGAGCAGTACTTC. Amino acid sequence: CAWSVLPGHFSYEQYF.

This clone has a single count. The chain links TRBV6-5 to TRBJ1-1, with D unresolved. Germline loops: CDR1 MNHEY, CDR2 SVGAGI. The ends were cut back, 8 bases at V and 11 bases at J, with 15 bases in the middle. CDR3 length equals 11 residues. DNA of the CDR3: TGTGCCAGCGGTTGGCCTGTTATGGCTTTCTTT. Translating it yields CASGWPVMAFF.

As DNA, the CDR3 is TGTGCCACGCGACCGGGACCTCAGTCCTACGAGCAGTACTTC. This sequence encodes CATRPGPQSYEQYF. The chain couples TRBV6-1 to TRBJ2-5, with D possibly being TRBD1 or TRBD2 (5 bases each). Judging by the DNA end, TRBJ2-7 fits better; the J call may be wrong. The CDR3 consists of 14 residues. The germline gives CDR1 MNHNS, CDR2 SASEGT.

CDR3 region: CASSLDGSSYEQYF. CDR3 DNA: TGTGCCAGCAGCTTAGACGGGAGCTCCTACGAGCAGTACTTC. This chain uses TRBV7-2 with TRBJ2-7; weak D call: TRBD2 (6 bases). The V gene lost 1 base and the J gene lost 0 bases, with 7 bases spanning the gap. The V gene's germline CDR1 is SGHTA and CDR2 FQGNSA. CDR3 length: 14 amino acids.

This chain uses TRBV5-6 with TRBJ2-5; D not resolved. The V and J ends lost 2 bases and 7 bases respectively, with 12 bases between them. Germline values: CDR1 SGHDT, CDR2 YYEEEE. This CDR3 comprises 13 residues. The CDR3 nucleotides are TGTGCCAGCAGCTTATCCGCGTCGGGGACCCAGTACTTC. Its protein is CASSLSASGTQYF.

In this sample, this clone turned up once. V and J are TRBV7-8 and TRBJ2-3; TRBD2 is a possible D gene (5 bases). There are 14 residues in the CDR3. Germline lookup yields CDR1 SGHVS and CDR2 FQNEAQ. Trimming stripped 5 bases from V and 11 bases from J, with 20 bases between. The CDR3 nucleotides are TGTGCCAGCAGCCCCGACCGGGCCGTAGGAGGGCAGTATTTT. Translation gives CASSPDRAVGGQYF.

This clone was observed a handful of times. The V gene is TRBV11-2, the J gene TRBJ1-1; D is unresolved. With 5 bases removed from V and 0 bases from J, the gap between germline ends came to 22 bases. Germline-derived CDR1 and CDR2 are SGHAT and FQNNGV. CDR3 length: 18 residues. CDR3 region: CASSGPGSTPWMNTEAFF. The CDR3 DNA reads as TGTGCCAGCAGCGGCCCGGGGTCAACCCCTTGGATGAACACTGAAGCTTTCTTT. Full variable domain (remainder filled in from reference TRBV11-2 and TRBJ1-1): EAGVAQSPRYKIIEKRQSVAFWCNPISGHATLYWYQQILGQGPKLLIQFQNNGVVDDSQLPKDRFSAERLKGVDSTLKIQPAKLEDSAVYLCASSGPGSTPWMNTEAFFGQGTRLTVV.

Remarks on this clone: In the same sample, other DNA sequences code for this CDR3. The genes are TRBV4-3 and TRBJ1-1, with D possibly matching TRBD1 (6 bases). The V end lost 4 bases, the J end lost 3 bases, and 21 bases lay between the germline ends. This CDR3 comprises 17 residues. CDR1 and CDR2 from the germline V gene are LGHNA and YSLEER. In DNA form, the CDR3 reads TGCGCCAGCAGCCCCCGGGAAGGGGGACTAGGGGACACTGAAGCTTTCTTT. Its protein product is CASSPREGGLGDTEAFF.

The J gene is TRBJ1-1, the V gene TRBV6-1; 7 positions agree with TRBD1. Trimming took 5 bases from V and 7 from J; bases not matched to a gene: 7. Germline assignment: CDR1 MNHNS and CDR2 SASEGT. This CDR3 is built from 13 residues. The CDR3 DNA is TGTGCCAGCAGTAAAGGACAGGCCGGTGAAGCTTTCTTT. Translation gives CASSKGQAGEAFF.

This clone has just one count. The chain combines TRBV5-4 with TRBJ1-6, with D possibly matching TRBD1 (5 bases). CDR1 SGHNT and CDR2 YYREEE come from the germline V gene (reference sequence). Trimming pared 6 bases from V and 7 bases from J, leaving 17 bases between. The CDR3 spans 15 residues. The CDR3 DNA follows: TGTGCCAGCACCCCTCCACCCGGGGGAAATTCACCCCTCCACTTT. Protein sequence: CASTPPPGGNSPLHF.

This clone was observed a few times. The J gene is TRBJ2-3, the V gene TRBV4-1; D is possibly TRBD1 (6 bases). The CDR3 has 15 residues. V gave up 1 base and J gave up 4 bases, with 12 bases separating them. Germline V gene lookup returns CDR1 MGHRA and CDR2 YSYEKL. CDR3 bases: TGCGCCAGCAGCCAAGTCTGGTCAGGGGCAGATACGCAGTATTTT. The encoded protein is CASSQVWSGADTQYF.

The rearrangement uses TRBV10-3 and TRBJ1-2, with 7 bases aligning to TRBD1. Germline CDR1 and CDR2: ENHRY and SYGVKD. The junction had 8 bases not matched to a gene; V was cut back by 10 bases and J by 6 bases. This CDR3 contains 12 residues. The CDR3 here is CATQTGEHGYTF. Written as DNA, the CDR3 is TGTGCCACCCAAACAGGGGAGCATGGCTACACCTTC.

V is TRBV5-1 and J is TRBJ2-3; 8 bases agree with TRBD1. The V gene end was trimmed by 3 bases and the J gene end by 8 bases; junction bases not matched to a gene: 8. The CDR3 has 14 residues. Per germline, CDR1 SGHRS and CDR2 YFSETQ. In nucleotides, the CDR3 is TGCGCCAGCAGCTCGGAGCAGGGGGCAGCTACGCAGTATTTT. This codes for CASSSEQGAATQYF. The variable domain in full, completed from reference TRBV5-1 and TRBJ2-3, reads KAGVTQTPRYLIKTRGQQVTLSCSPISGHRSVSWYQQTPGQGLQFLFEYFSETQRNKGNFPGRFSGRQFSNSRSEMNVSTLELGDSALYLCASSSEQGAATQYFGPGTRLTVL.

The chain combines TRBV19 with TRBJ2-3; unclear D gene. Germline CDR1 and CDR2: LNHDA and SQIVND (reference sequence). This CDR3 contains 14 residues. Trimming shortened V by 5 bases and J by 0 bases, and 9 bases separated the two germline ends. The CDR3: CASSVVWSTDTQYF. In DNA form, the CDR3 reads TGTGCCAGTAGTGTGGTTTGGAGCACAGATACGCAGTATTTT.